The entry that follows covers one T cell receptor beta chain sequence. The sample originates from a study of blood T cell repertoires in COVID-19. Study information: Nucleic acid was either cDNA or gDNA, and it came from T cells, B-cell-depleted T cells, or PBMCs.

Seattle patients were enrolled while actively infected and followed longitudinally. Per the germline V gene, CDR1 is SEHNR and CDR2 is FQNEAQ (reference sequence). The CDR3 contains 14 residues. V was pared by 7 bases and J by 1 base, with 4 bases of the junction left unmatched. Profiled with immunoSEQ multiplex PCR; TCRdb holds only in-frame clones, not every one. The sample lists around 140,000 clones, 65% to 85% occurring once. Sequenced material: peripheral blood. This TCR derives from a man aged 30 to 45 with COVID-19, enrolled during active disease. The V call is TRBV7-9, the J call TRBJ2-3, with 8 bases aligning to TRBD1. The CDR3 loop is CASTYRGGTDTQYF. Here the CDR3 DNA reads TGTGCCAGCACCTACAGGGGGGGCACAGATACGCAGTATTTT.